The T cell receptor (beta chain) under discussion was sequenced for a study of blood T cell repertoires in COVID-19. As for the study in general: From the United States, Italy and Spain came samples of acute and convalescent COVID-19. In each case, the material was cDNA or gDNA derived from T cells, B-cell-depleted T cells, or PBMCs.

Source study methods: Amplified reference gene primers provided the basis for estimating nucleated cell counts. This table comes from immunoSEQ multiplex PCR, and its TCRdb copy is limited to in-frame clones, with some not included. V and J calls and clone size are those listed in that table; D and trimming were worked out from the DNA. The data show about 120,000 clones, with 75% to 85% seen just once and roughly 4% held by the top ten. V gave up 9 bases and J gave up 0 bases, with 12 bases separating them. The germline CDR1 and CDR2 sequences are WSHSY and SAAADI. The CDR3 length is 14 residues. The specimen was peripheral blood. The sequence was collected from an elderly woman with acute or convalescent COVID-19. The chain uses TRBV10-2 and TRBJ1-5, with a tentative D call TRBD1 (6 bases). The CDR3 loop is CASGGGYSNQPQHF. CDR3 nucleotides: TGCGCCAGTGGGGGGGGCTATAGCAATCAGCCCCAGCATTTT.